One sample yielded the 10 T cell receptor beta chains listed below, sequenced in a study of somatic mutations in cytotoxic T cells in rheumatoid arthritis. Assay used: immunoSEQ multiplex PCR; TCRdb lists only in-frame clones, some missing. The data contain some 8,700 clones, approximately 70% of them singletons. Sequencing used CD8+ T cells sorted from blood. The receptors come from an adult with rheumatoid arthritis.

The chain is built from TRBV9 and TRBJ2-7, with D perhaps matching TRBD2 (6 bases). Germline V gene sequence: CDR1 SGDLS, CDR2 YYNGEE. Trimming left V 0 bases short and J 9 bases short, with 16 bases between. This CDR3 has 14 amino acids. The CDR3 region has the DNA TGTGCCAGCAGCGTAGGAGGAGGGAACGAGGGGCAGTACTTC. Residues: CASSVGGGNEGQYF.

The chain couples TRBV4-1 to TRBJ1-1; D is ambiguous. V was shortened by 4 bases and J by 1 base, with 7 bases between the two germline ends. Germline V gene sequence: CDR1 MGHRA, CDR2 YSYEKL. The CDR3 covers 13 residues. CDR3 amino acids: CASSPAGNTEAFF. For the CDR3, the DNA is TGCGCCAGCAGCCCCGCAGGGAACACTGAAGCTTTCTTT.

The rearrangement joins TRBV7-6 to TRBJ1-1; tentatively, D is TRBD1 (5 bases). The CDR3 runs to 16 residues. V gave up 1 base and J gave up 4 bases, with 16 bases separating them. CDR1 is SGHVS, CDR2 FNYEAQ, per germline. The CDR3 spells CASSLVVGPTSTEAFF. The CDR3 nucleotides are TGTGCCAGCAGCTTAGTGGTGGGACCGACTAGCACTGAAGCTTTCTTT.

V is TRBV19 and J is TRBJ2-3; TRBD2 aligns across 8 bases. Germline V gene lookup returns CDR1 LNHDA and CDR2 SQIVND (reference sequence). J was trimmed by 3 bases and V by 6 bases; bases with no gene match: 8. The CDR3 totals 15 residues. The CDR3 bases are TGTGCCAGTAGGCCTCTTGGCGGGGGGACAGATACGCAGTATTTT. Protein: CASRPLGGGTDTQYF. Using reference TRBV19 and TRBJ2-3 for the parts outside the CDR3, the full variable domain is DGGITQSPKYLFRKEGQNVTLSCEQNLNHDAMYWYRQDPGQGLRLIYYSQIVNDFQKGDIAEGYSVSREKKESFPLTVTSAQKNPTAFYLCASRPLGGGTDTQYFGPGTRLTVL.

This clone was observed a single time. The rearrangement joins TRBV9 to TRBJ2-7, with 8 nucleotides matching TRBD2. This CDR3 has 15 residues. V gave up 4 bases and J gave up 3 bases; unmatched junction bases: 9. Germline CDR1 is SGDLS and CDR2 is YYNGEE. For the CDR3, the DNA is TGTGCCAGCAGCACCAACGGGGGGGGACACTACGAGCAGTACTTC. Protein: CASSTNGGGHYEQYF.

CDR3 sequence: CASSEFARVTDTQYF. DNA for the CDR3: TGTGCCAGCAGTGAATTTGCCAGGGTCACAGATACGCAGTATTTT. The chain joins TRBV2 to TRBJ2-3, with D possibly TRBD1 on 5 matching bases. Germline V gene sequence: CDR1 SNHLY, CDR2 FYNNEI. The CDR3 extends over 15 amino acids. V was shortened by 2 bases and J by 2 bases, with 11 bases between the two germline ends.

The J gene is TRBJ2-7, the V gene TRBV6-5, with 9 positions matching TRBD2. Germline values: CDR1 MNHEY, CDR2 SVGAGI. The CDR3 consists of 15 residues. V was clipped by 0 bases and J by 4 bases; unmatched bases: 4. CDR3 bases: TGTGCCAGCAGTTACTCGGGGCTAGCGGGGTACGAGCAGTACTTC. This sequence encodes CASSYSGLAGYEQYF.

The V call is TRBV4-1, the J call TRBJ1-3; no clear D gene. V lost 0 bases and J 4 bases, leaving 10 bases between the germline ends. The CDR3 runs to 15 residues. CDR1 and CDR2 from the germline V gene are MGHRA and YSYEKL. CDR3 sequence (DNA): TGCGCCAGCAGCCAAGACACCAGTTCCGGAAACACCATATATTTT. Residues: CASSQDTSSGNTIYF.

The gene calls are TRBV6-5 and TRBJ2-1; 12 nucleotides align to TRBD1. V gave up 6 bases and J gave up 8 bases; unmatched junction bases: 8. The CDR3 loop spans 15 amino acids. The germline CDR1 and CDR2 sequences are MNHEY and SVGAGI. CDR3 protein: CASSIAGTGGYEQFF. The CDR3 DNA reads as TGTGCCAGCAGCATAGCCGGGACAGGGGGCTATGAGCAGTTCTTC.

The CDR3 DNA is TGTGCCAGCAGTTTCATCAGGGCTGGCAATCAGCCCCAGCATTTT. Translation: CASSFIRAGNQPQHF. The chain links TRBV28 to TRBJ1-5, with D possibly TRBD1 on 5 matching bases. V was cut by 3 bases and J by 2 bases, with 11 bases left in between. Germline CDR1 MDHEN, CDR2 SYDVKM. This CDR3 has 15 amino acids.